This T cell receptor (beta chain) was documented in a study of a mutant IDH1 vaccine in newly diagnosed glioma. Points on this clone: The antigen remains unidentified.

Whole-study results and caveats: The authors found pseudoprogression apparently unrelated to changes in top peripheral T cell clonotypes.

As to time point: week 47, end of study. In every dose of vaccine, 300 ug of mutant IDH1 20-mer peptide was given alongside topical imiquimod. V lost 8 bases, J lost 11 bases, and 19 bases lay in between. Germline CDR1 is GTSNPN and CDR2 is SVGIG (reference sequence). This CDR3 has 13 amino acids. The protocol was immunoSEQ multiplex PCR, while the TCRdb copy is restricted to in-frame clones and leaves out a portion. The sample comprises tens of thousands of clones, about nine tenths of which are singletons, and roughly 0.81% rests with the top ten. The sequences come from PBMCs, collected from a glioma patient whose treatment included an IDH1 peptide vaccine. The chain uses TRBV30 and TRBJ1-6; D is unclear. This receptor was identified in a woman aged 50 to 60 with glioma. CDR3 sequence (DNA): TGTGCCCGAGAGTCCGCCCGCGGCACACCCCTCCACTTT. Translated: CARESARGTPLHF.